The 15 T cell receptor beta chains reported below all come from one sample, sequenced in a study of cytomegalovirus exposure and HLA in healthy donors. The PCR employed 60 Vbeta primers together with 13 Jbeta primers. Assay: immunoSEQ multiplex PCR; the TCRdb copy retains only in-frame clones and omits some. The sample holds some 160,000 clones, about 85% seen once. The specimen was PBMCs. These receptors were collected from a man aged 50 to 59 in good health and CMV-seropositive.

This chain uses TRBV5-1 with TRBJ1-2; TRBD1 might be the D (6 bases). CDR1 SGHRS and CDR2 YFSETQ come from the germline V gene. V lost 7 bases, J lost 0 bases, and 7 bases lay in between. The CDR3 runs to 12 residues. The CDR3 coding sequence is TGCGCCAGCGGACAGCCTAACTATGGCTACACCTTC. Translated, it gives CASGQPNYGYTF. The full variable domain, its missing parts supplied by reference TRBV5-1 and TRBJ1-2, is KAGVTQTPRYLIKTRGQQVTLSCSPISGHRSVSWYQQTPGQGLQFLFEYFSETQRNKGNFPGRFSGRQFSNSRSEMNVSTLELGDSALYLCASGQPNYGYTFGSGTRLTVV.

The chain has TRBV5-1 and TRBJ2-5; TRBD2 might be the D (5 bases). CDR3 length equals 13 residues. Between the trimmed V and J ends, which lost 2 bases and 5 bases, there was a span of 10 bases. Germline V gene sequence: CDR1 SGHRS, CDR2 YFSETQ. In DNA, the CDR3 is TGCGCCAGCAGCTTAGGACTGCGGGAGACCCAGTACTTC. Translating gives CASSLGLRETQYF.

The chain combines TRBV28 with TRBJ1-5; the D gene is possibly TRBD1 (5 bases). The CDR3 is 15 amino acids. Per the germline V gene, CDR1 is MDHEN and CDR2 is SYDVKM. The V end lost 7 bases, the J end lost 5 bases, and 18 bases lay between the germline ends. The DNA of the CDR3 is TGTGCCAGCAACCCGGCGGGGGGGATAGATCAGCCCCAGCATTTT. Its translation: CASNPAGGIDQPQHF.

This clone was counted a few times. This chain links TRBV28 with TRBJ1-1, with 7 bases lining up with TRBD1. CDR1 is MDHEN and CDR2 is SYDVKM in the germline V gene. The V segment lost 5 bases and the J segment 5 bases; nucleotides outside the gene matches: 11. The CDR3 sequence is 15 residues long. The CDR3 is CASSLPRWTGTEAFF. The DNA for the CDR3 is TGTGCCAGCAGTCTTCCTAGGTGGACAGGTACTGAAGCTTTCTTT.

On this clone: One end of the junction varies from germline; a read error may be responsible. The rearrangement links TRBV7-7 to TRBJ2-2; D might be TRBD2 (5 bases). CDR3 length: 15 amino acids. The germline V gene encodes CDR1 SSHAT and CDR2 FNYEAQ (reference sequence). CDR3 amino acids: CASSLTSLNTGELFF. As DNA, the CDR3 is TGTGCTAGCAGCTTAACTAGTCTAAACACCGGGGAGCTGTTTTTT.

This rearrangement joins TRBV5-4 to TRBJ1-2, with 12 bases that match TRBD1. Germline CDR1 reads SGHNT; CDR2 reads YYREEE (reference sequence). V lost 0 bases and J lost 8; bases outside the gene matches: 8. This CDR3 has 16 residues. The DNA of the CDR3 is TGTGCCAGCAGCTTGGGGGGACAGGGGGCGCTAGGCGGCTACACCTTC. This codes for CASSLGGQGALGGYTF.

J is TRBJ1-4 and V is TRBV7-9; D is unclear. This CDR3 spans 15 amino acids. V was trimmed by 3 bases and J by 8 bases, leaving 16 bases between them. CDR1 SEHNR and CDR2 FQNEAQ come from the germline V gene (reference sequence). The CDR3 bases are TGTGCCAGCAGCTTCCGGGGAGAAGAGGGAGAAAAACTGTTTTTT. It is translated as CASSFRGEEGEKLFF.

CDR3 residues: CSAREGGPNSYEQYF. The CDR3, as DNA: TGCAGCGCCCGGGAGGGAGGCCCCAACTCCTACGAGCAGTACTTC. This chain connects TRBV29-1 to TRBJ2-7, with 8 bases lining up with TRBD2. Per the germline V gene, CDR1 is SQVTM and CDR2 is ANQGSEA. This CDR3 is 15 amino acids long. J was trimmed by 0 bases and V by 7 bases; bases with no gene match: 11.

The V call is TRBV7-8, the J call TRBJ1-2; no clear D gene. V was shortened by 5 bases and J by 3 bases, with 16 bases between the two germline ends. Germline loops: CDR1 SGHVS, CDR2 FQNEAQ. The CDR3 sequence is 15 residues long. The CDR3 coding sequence is TGTGCCAGCAGCCCCAGTACGGGTTTGGACTATGGCTACACCTTC. Protein product: CASSPSTGLDYGYTF.

This clone has only one observation. The rearrangement joins TRBV27 to TRBJ1-4; D possibly corresponds to TRBD1 (5 bases). CDR1 MNHEY and CDR2 SMNVEV come from the germline V gene (reference sequence). V lost 6 bases and J 3 bases, leaving 11 bases between the germline ends. The CDR3 consists of 14 residues. CDR3: CASRVQGANEKLFF. The CDR3 DNA reads TGTGCCAGCAGGGTCCAAGGGGCTAATGAAAAACTGTTTTTT.

The J gene is TRBJ2-3, the V gene TRBV7-6; 11 nucleotides match TRBD2. The V and J ends lost 1 base and 0 bases, in that order; junction bases with no gene match: 3. CDR3 size: 17 residues. Germline CDR1 and CDR2: SGHVS and FNYEAQ. In DNA form, the CDR3 reads TGTGCCAGCAGCTTAGAGACTAGCGGGACTAGCACAGATACGCAGTATTTT. It translates to CASSLETSGTSTDTQYF.

The gene calls are TRBV5-1 and TRBJ2-3; 8 positions agree with TRBD2. Germline lookup yields CDR1 SGHRS and CDR2 YFSETQ. With V trimmed by 5 bases and J by 2 bases, 7 bases remained unmatched. CDR3 length equals 15 residues. The CDR3 loop is CASSIHSGNTDTQYF. The CDR3 nucleotides read TGCGCCAGCAGTATCCATAGCGGGAACACAGATACGCAGTATTTT.

The gene calls are TRBV4-1 and TRBJ2-1; perhaps TRBD2 as D (6 bases). There are 15 residues in the CDR3. Looked up from germline, CDR1 is MGHRA and CDR2 is YSYEKL. V lost 8 bases, J lost 0 bases, and 14 bases lay in between. The CDR3, as DNA: TGCGCCAGCCTACCGGGGGTTAGCTCCTACAATGAGCAGTTCTTC. It codes for CASLPGVSSYNEQFF.

The chain carries TRBV28 and TRBJ1-6; 7 bases align to TRBD1. CDR1 MDHEN and CDR2 SYDVKM come from the germline V gene. The CDR3 has 14 residues. The junction had 3 bases not matched to a gene; V was cut back by 4 bases and J by 6 bases. CDR3 protein: CASSSYRGNSPLHF. The CDR3 bases are TGTGCCAGCAGTTCGTACAGGGGTAATTCACCCCTCCACTTT.

The chain employs TRBV28 and TRBJ1-1; the match to TRBD1 covers 9 bases. The V gene end was trimmed by 5 bases and the J gene end by 3 bases; junction bases not matched to a gene: 10. From germline, CDR1 is MDHEN and CDR2 SYDVKM. This CDR3 comprises 16 residues. The CDR3 is CASSGATGGAYTEAFF. CDR3 bases: TGTGCCAGCAGTGGGGCAACAGGGGGCGCCTACACTGAAGCTTTCTTT.